These 14 T cell receptor beta chains originate from one sample sequenced in a study of T-cell memory formation after mild COVID-19. TCRdb used MiXCR to reprocess the 5' RACE reads, holding one entry per CDR3 protein. The sample has roughly 350,000 distinct CDR3 sequences, around 21% seen once. The sample comprised PBMCs or a T cell subset sorted from them (not recorded which). The receptors come from an adult woman who had mild COVID-19 (a few samples of this study predate the infection). Cell type and time point are not known.

Regarding this clonotype: With a much larger clone just one base away, this may be a read error. This is likely a read error, given that the CDR3 carries no conserved phenylalanine or tryptophan at its end. The chain is built from TRBV2 and TRBJ2-5; D remains unclear. V was cut by 6 bases and J by 2 bases, with 4 bases left in between. This CDR3 has 11 amino acids. Per the germline V gene, CDR1 is SNHLY and CDR2 is FYNNEI. This CDR3 is CASRQQETQYL. The CDR3 DNA follows: TGTGCCAGCAGACAGCAAGAGACCCAGTACTTA.

The rearrangement links TRBV7-2 to TRBJ2-5; D is possibly TRBD1 (6 bases). CDR3 size: 16 residues. Trimming cost V 1 base and J 5 bases, with 17 bases left between them. From germline, CDR1 is SGHTA and CDR2 FQGNSA. Here the CDR3 reads CASSLGPPTGYETQYF. CDR3 nucleotides: TGTGCCAGCAGCTTAGGTCCCCCTACAGGGTACGAGACCCAGTACTTC.

This clonotype was picked up a small number of times. The chain couples TRBV5-5 to TRBJ2-2; D unresolved. Trimming took 5 bases from V and 2 from J, leaving 16 bases between them. The CDR3 runs to 16 residues. CDR1 is SGHKS, CDR2 YYEKEE, per germline (reference sequence). This CDR3 reads CASSPKMDRNTGELFF. The DNA for the CDR3 is TGTGCCAGCAGTCCCAAGATGGACCGAAACACCGGGGAGCTGTTTTTT.

In its sample, this clonotype was seen a few times. The CDR3 protein is CSASGRALGEQYF. The DNA of the CDR3 is TGCAGTGCTAGCGGGAGGGCCTTAGGCGAGCAGTACTTC. The gene calls are TRBV20-1 and TRBJ2-7, with 8 bases aligning to TRBD2. The length of the CDR3 is 13 residues. Looked up from germline, CDR1 is DFQATT and CDR2 is SNEGSKA (reference sequence). Trimming took 3 bases from V and 6 from J; bases not matched to a gene: 7.

This clonotype was counted between two and nine times. The J gene is TRBJ1-3, the V gene TRBV11-2; TRBD1 agrees at 7 bases. The J segment lost 4 bases and the V segment lost 4 bases, leaving 7 bases of the junction unmatched. The CDR3 totals 15 residues. Per germline, CDR1 SGHAT and CDR2 FQNNGV. The CDR3 DNA is TGTGCCAGCAGCTCCTCGGACAGGCAAGGAAACACCATATATTTT. The encoded protein is CASSSSDRQGNTIYF.

This clonotype was observed a handful of times. The chain is built from TRBV18 and TRBJ1-1; D possibly corresponds to TRBD1 (5 bases). The CDR3 covers 13 residues. Germline-derived CDR1 and CDR2 are KGHSH and LQKENI. Between the trimmed V and J ends, which lost 1 base and 8 bases, there was a span of 11 bases. This chain's CDR3 is CASSPQPDSEAFF. The CDR3 nucleotides read TGTGCCAGCTCACCACAGCCTGACAGCGAAGCTTTCTTT.

This clonotype was seen more than once but under ten times. V is TRBV4-1 and J is TRBJ2-7; the match to TRBD1 covers 8 bases. CDR3 size: 15 residues. Germline values: CDR1 MGHRA, CDR2 YSYEKL. V gave up 3 bases and J gave up 5 bases; unmatched junction bases: 9. CDR3: CASSQKEDRAHEQYF. CDR3 coding DNA: TGCGCCAGCAGCCAGAAGGAGGACAGGGCCCACGAGCAGTACTTC.

The chain recombines TRBV20-1 with TRBJ2-7, with unresolved D. From germline, CDR1 is DFQATT and CDR2 SNEGSKA (reference sequence). This CDR3 has 13 residues. The germline V and J ends were trimmed by 5 bases and 0 bases, with 11 bases remaining between them. This CDR3 reads CSAYGGSSYEQYF. The CDR3 nucleotides are TGCAGTGCTTATGGCGGAAGCTCCTACGAGCAGTACTTC.

The gene calls are TRBV4-2 and TRBJ2-3; the D gene is possibly TRBD2 (6 bases). V was trimmed by 4 bases and J by 3 bases, leaving 11 bases between them. The CDR3 spans 14 residues. Germline CDR1 and CDR2: LGHNA and YNFKEQ. CDR3 in amino acids: CASSPSAGTDTQYF. DNA for the CDR3: TGTGCCAGCAGCCCCTCCGCGGGAACAGATACGCAGTATTTT.

The gene calls are TRBV5-5 and TRBJ2-1, with D unresolved. The CDR3 has 15 amino acids. V was cut by 0 bases and J by 1 base, with 8 bases left in between. The germline V gene encodes CDR1 SGHKS and CDR2 YYEKEE (reference sequence). The CDR3 is CASSLGSFSYNEQFF. CDR3 nucleotides: TGTGCCAGCAGCTTGGGAAGTTTTTCCTACAATGAGCAGTTCTTC.

This clonotype has just a few counts. The CDR3 DNA is TGCAGCGTTGAGCCCGCACCTAGCGAGAGCTCCTACAATGAGCAGTTCTTC. This encodes CSVEPAPSESSYNEQFF. The chain links TRBV29-1 to TRBJ2-1, with TRBD2 as a possible D gene (6 bases). The CDR3 extends over 17 amino acids. The ends were cut back, 3 bases at V and 0 bases at J, with 18 bases in the middle. Per germline, CDR1 SQVTM and CDR2 ANQGSEA.

This clonotype was recorded a few times. The V call is TRBV5-1, the J call TRBJ2-5; 12 bases fit TRBD2. This CDR3 spans 17 amino acids. The junction had 7 bases not matched to a gene; V was cut back by 1 base and J by 3 bases. The germline V gene has CDR1 SGHRS and CDR2 YFSETQ. DNA of the CDR3: TGCGCCAGCAGCTTGACTAGCGGGGGGCCGGCTGAAGAGACCCAGTACTTC. Its protein product is CASSLTSGGPAEETQYF.

Only a few counts were recorded for this clonotype. This chain uses TRBV29-1 with TRBJ1-2; D not resolved. CDR3 length: 20 residues. Germline V gives CDR1 SQVTM, CDR2 ANQGSEA. The DNA for the CDR3 is TGCACCGCCAGGCCCCCCCGTGTAAGGGAGCTCAGCCTCAATAACTATGGCTACACCTTC. Translating gives CTARPPRVRELSLNNYGYTF.

The chain combines TRBV30 with TRBJ2-1; the match to TRBD1 covers 8 bases. V was pared by 4 bases and J by 4 bases, with 3 bases of the junction left unmatched. Germline loops: CDR1 GTSNPN, CDR2 SVGIG (reference sequence). There are 13 residues in the CDR3. The DNA of the CDR3 is TGTGCCTGGACGAGACAGGGGTACAATGAGCAGTTCTTC. Translation: CAWTRQGYNEQFF.